The 24 T cell receptor beta chains given below trace back to one sample, sequenced in a study of blood T cell repertoires in COVID-19. The table came from immunoSEQ multiplex PCR; TCRdb's copy has only in-frame clones and leaves some out. The data contain about 140,000 clones, about 80% of them singletons. Material: PBMCs or T cells enriched from blood (not recorded which). These receptor sequences come from a young woman who had been exposed to COVID-19.

The V and J genes are TRBV18 and TRBJ2-7, with 13 bases that match TRBD2. This CDR3 spans 16 amino acids. The germline V gene encodes CDR1 KGHSH and CDR2 LQKENI. V trimming: 3 bases; J trimming: 3 bases; junction bases outside the gene matches: 5. The CDR3 region is CASSPRLAGGIYEQYF. The DNA for the CDR3 is TGTGCCAGCTCACCCAGACTAGCGGGAGGCATCTACGAGCAGTACTTC. Complete variable domain (other parts from reference TRBV18 and TRBJ2-7): NAGVMQNPRHLVRRRGQEARLRCSPMKGHSHVYWYRQLPEEGLKFMVYLQKENIIDESGMPKERFSAEFPKEGPSILRIQQVVRGDSAAYFCASSPRLAGGIYEQYFGPGTRLTVT.

This clone was seen only a few times. The V and J genes are TRBV7-3 and TRBJ2-7, with TRBD2 matching over 9 bases. J gave up 2 bases and V 4 bases, and 3 bases lay outside the gene matches. This CDR3 is 14 amino acids long. Looked up from germline, CDR1 is SGHTA and CDR2 is FQGTGA. The CDR3 nucleotides read TGTGCCAGCAGCTCAGCTAGCGGGACCTACGAGCAGTACTTC. Translating gives CASSSASGTYEQYF.

V and J are TRBV3-1 (or the pseudogene TRBV3-2) and TRBJ2-1; TRBD2 might be the D (6 bases). V was clipped by 4 bases and J by 8 bases, with 15 bases between them. This CDR3 spans 14 amino acids. Germline-derived CDR1 and CDR2 are LGHDT and YNNKEL (reference sequence). CDR3 sequence: CASSPSREIDEQFF. The CDR3, as DNA: TGTGCCAGCAGCCCTTCCCGGGAGATCGATGAGCAGTTCTTC.

The CDR3 protein is CASSLNNDNEQFF. The CDR3 region has the DNA TGTGCCAGCAGCTTAAACAACGACAATGAGCAGTTCTTC. This chain joins TRBV7-3 and TRBJ2-1, with no clear D. This CDR3 spans 13 amino acids. CDR1 and CDR2 from the germline V gene are SGHTA and FQGTGA. Trimming removed 1 base at V and 5 bases at J, with 6 bases between.

This sequence joins TRBV28 and TRBJ1-1; TRBD1 agrees at 8 bases. Germline CDR1 is MDHEN and CDR2 is SYDVKM. V shed 5 bases and J 1 base; nucleotides not matched to a gene: 9. The CDR3 covers 16 residues. This chain's CDR3 is CASSPWTGRGNTEAFF. In DNA, the CDR3 is TGTGCCAGCAGTCCCTGGACAGGGCGGGGGAACACTGAAGCTTTCTTT. Together with reference TRBV28 and TRBJ1-1, the CDR3 gives the full variable domain: DVKVTQSSRYLVKRTGEKVFLECVQDMDHENMFWYRQDPGLGLRLIYFSYDVKMKEKGDIPEGYSVSREKKERFSLILESASTNQTSMYLCASSPWTGRGNTEAFFGQGTRLTVV.

With regard to this clone: This sample includes further DNA sequences coding for the same CDR3. The rearrangement links TRBV10-1 to TRBJ2-7, with TRBD1 identical over 8 bases. Germline V gene data show CDR1 as WNHNN and CDR2 as SYGVQD (reference sequence). With 5 bases clipped from V and 3 bases from J, the junction kept 3 bases outside the gene matches. CDR3 length: 13 residues. The CDR3 DNA sequence: TGCGCCAGCAGTAAAGGACAGGGCTACGAGCAGTACTTC. As protein: CASSKGQGYEQYF.

The chain links TRBV6-5 to TRBJ1-5; perhaps TRBD1 as D (5 bases). Deletions cut 5 bases from V and 0 bases from J, with 11 bases between. CDR1 MNHEY and CDR2 SVGAGI come from the germline V gene. CDR3 length equals 15 residues. The CDR3: CASSRTSYSNQPQHF. In DNA, the CDR3 is TGTGCCAGCAGTAGGACATCTTATAGCAATCAGCCCCAGCATTTT.

This clone came up a few times. V usage is TRBV5-1 and J usage is TRBJ2-7, with D maybe TRBD2 (5 bases). V lost 2 bases to trimming and J lost 3 bases, with 9 bases between them. There are 13 residues in the CDR3. Germline CDR1 reads SGHRS; CDR2 reads YFSETQ. The CDR3 DNA reads TGCGCCAGCAGCTTAGCGGAGTACTACGAGCAGTACTTC. Protein: CASSLAEYYEQYF.

The rearrangement links TRBV27 to TRBJ1-3, with D possibly TRBD1 on 5 matching bases. Trimming pared 6 bases from V and 0 bases from J, leaving 9 bases between. The CDR3 contains 14 residues. Looked up from germline, CDR1 is MNHEY and CDR2 is SMNVEV (reference sequence). CDR3 DNA: TGTGCCAGCAGAGGGGCCAACTCTGGAAACACCATATATTTT. Residues: CASRGANSGNTIYF.

This clone was picked up one time. The chain recombines TRBV27 with TRBJ2-1, with D uncertain. V lost 3 bases and J 4 bases, leaving 13 bases between the germline ends. This CDR3 has 15 amino acids. Germline CDR1 reads MNHEY; CDR2 reads SMNVEV (reference sequence). The CDR3, as DNA: TGTGCCAGCAGTTTCTCTCCCTCCGGGTACAATGAGCAGTTCTTC. This translates into CASSFSPSGYNEQFF.

This clone was seen just once. In nucleotides, the CDR3 is TGTGCCAGCAGCCGACAGGGTGGGGTAGAGACCCAGTACTTC. Translation: CASSRQGGVETQYF. This chain connects TRBV9 to TRBJ2-5, with 7 bases that match TRBD1. CDR3 length equals 14 residues. Germline CDR1 reads SGDLS; CDR2 reads YYNGEE. Trimming took 4 bases from V and 4 from J; bases not matched to a gene: 7.

The chain links TRBV28 to TRBJ2-7, with 9 bases matching TRBD2. V dropped 7 bases and J dropped 3; count of bases not matched to a gene: 7. Germline V gives CDR1 MDHEN, CDR2 SYDVKM. This CDR3 spans 14 amino acids. CDR3 coding DNA: TGTGCCAGCACCTCCCCTAGCGGGATCTACGAGCAGTACTTC. Translated, it gives CASTSPSGIYEQYF.

The V gene is TRBV18, the J gene TRBJ2-7; D possibly corresponds to TRBD2 (6 bases). Germline values: CDR1 KGHSH, CDR2 LQKENI. The CDR3 is 14 amino acids. V was clipped by 0 bases and J by 7 bases, with 13 bases between them. The DNA of the CDR3 is TGTGCCAGCTCACCACCTTTTCTGGGGGGTGAGCAGTACTTC. Translation gives CASSPPFLGGEQYF.

This clone showed up just once. The chain links TRBV6-5 to TRBJ2-7; no reliable D call. This CDR3 spans 11 amino acids. Looked up from germline, CDR1 is MNHEY and CDR2 is SVGAGI. V gave up 6 bases and J gave up 3 bases, with 6 bases separating them. The CDR3 region has the DNA TGTGCCAGCAGCGGTCACTACGAGCAGTACTTC. As protein: CASSGHYEQYF.

This clone was detected only a few times. V is TRBV11-2 and J is TRBJ1-4; perhaps TRBD1 as D (5 bases). The ends were cut back, 3 bases at V and 8 bases at J, with 10 bases in the middle. CDR1 and CDR2 (germline): SGHAT, FQNNGV. This CDR3 spans 13 amino acids. CDR3 in amino acids: CASSFRVGEKLFF. CDR3 sequence (DNA): TGTGCCAGCAGCTTCAGGGTGGGAGAAAAACTGTTTTTT. Filled out from reference TRBV11-2 and TRBJ1-4, the complete variable domain reads EAGVAQSPRYKIIEKRQSVAFWCNPISGHATLYWYQQILGQGPKLLIQFQNNGVVDDSQLPKDRFSAERLKGVDSTLKIQPAKLEDSAVYLCASSFRVGEKLFFGSGTQLSVL.

The V and J genes are TRBV5-4 and TRBJ1-4; D might be TRBD1 (5 bases). The V end lost 1 base, the J end lost 8 bases, and 15 bases lay between the germline ends. The germline CDR1 and CDR2 sequences are SGHNT and YYREEE (reference sequence). This CDR3 is 15 amino acids long. DNA for the CDR3: TGTGCCAGCAGCTTGTGGGGCCAGGGTAAGGAAAAACTGTTTTTT. This sequence encodes CASSLWGQGKEKLFF.

The CDR3 nucleotides read TGCAGCGCTGAGCGGGGAGGAGAGACCCAGTACTTC. It encodes CSAERGGETQYF. The gene calls are TRBV29-1 and TRBJ2-5; TRBD2 matches at 7 bases. The CDR3 contains 12 residues. V shed 7 bases, J shed 4 bases, and the junction held 6 bases outside the gene matches. Germline loops: CDR1 SQVTM, CDR2 ANQGSEA.

The V gene is TRBV4-3, the J gene TRBJ2-7; possibly TRBD1 for D (5 bases). The CDR3 is made up of 19 amino acids. Trimming removed 0 bases at V and 5 bases at J, with 26 bases between. Germline assignment: CDR1 LGHNA and CDR2 YSLEER. CDR3 region: CASSQDRTLAWQGIHEQYF. CDR3 bases: TGCGCCAGCAGCCAAGATAGGACGCTCGCTTGGCAGGGAATCCACGAGCAGTACTTC.

The chain has TRBV5-1 and TRBJ1-1, with D unresolved. The CDR3 totals 14 residues. Per the germline V gene, CDR1 is SGHRS and CDR2 is YFSETQ. V was clipped by 1 base and J by 1 base, with 8 bases between them. The CDR3 coding sequence is TGCGCCAGCAGCTTGAAATCTAAGAACACTGAAGCTTTCTTT. Protein: CASSLKSKNTEAFF.

The chain couples TRBV5-5 to TRBJ2-5; D is ambiguous. CDR1 SGHKS and CDR2 YYEKEE come from the germline V gene (reference sequence). The CDR3 is made up of 14 amino acids. V dropped 1 base and J dropped 0 bases, with 7 bases sitting between them. The CDR3 sequence: CASSLYSNQETQYF. The CDR3 DNA sequence: TGTGCCAGCAGCTTGTACAGCAACCAAGAGACCCAGTACTTC. The variable domain in full, with the rest retrieved from reference TRBV5-5 and TRBJ2-5, is DAGVTQSPTHLIKTRGQQVTLRCSPISGHKSVSWYQQVLGQGPQFIFQYYEKEERGRGNFPDRFSARQFPNYSSELNVNALLLGDSALYLCASSLYSNQETQYFGPGTRLLVL.

In its sample, this clone was seen a few times. As DNA, the CDR3 is TGCGCCAGCAGCAGTAATGACAGGGTCTCAGATACGCAGTATTTT. This translates into CASSSNDRVSDTQYF. This chain links TRBV4-3 with TRBJ2-3, with TRBD1 identical over 7 bases. CDR1 and CDR2 (germline): LGHNA, YSLEER. With 5 bases clipped from V and 4 bases from J, the junction kept 9 bases outside the gene matches. This CDR3 has 15 residues.

The chain is built from TRBV12-3 or TRBV12-4 and TRBJ2-3; D gene unclear. This CDR3 spans 12 amino acids. V gave up 3 bases and J gave up 1 base, with 2 bases separating them. Here the CDR3 DNA reads TGTGCCAGCAGTTTCGGCACAGATACGCAGTATTTT. It translates to CASSFGTDTQYF.

The chain employs TRBV28 and TRBJ2-1; 11 bases line up with TRBD2. CDR1 and CDR2 (germline): MDHEN, SYDVKM. CDR3 length: 22 residues. V lost 5 bases and J lost 0; bases outside the gene matches: 21. The CDR3 here is CASSDRTSGWTRSRSSYNEQFF. For the CDR3, the DNA is TGTGCCAGCAGTGATCGGACTAGCGGGTGGACGCGCTCCCGAAGCTCCTACAATGAGCAGTTCTTC.

In its sample, this clone was seen a few times. The chain combines TRBV7-6 with TRBJ1-6; tentative D call: TRBD1 (6 bases). This CDR3 is built from 15 residues. V lost 5 bases and J 7 bases, leaving 15 bases between the germline ends. CDR1 SGHVS and CDR2 FNYEAQ come from the germline V gene. The CDR3 region is CASSPRLGTNSPLHF. DNA of the CDR3: TGTGCCAGCAGCCCACGCCTGGGGACAAATTCACCCCTCCACTTT.